These 5 T cell receptor beta chains originate from one sample sequenced in a study of T cell responses to AZD1222 COVID-19 vaccine. Sequencing was performed with immunoSEQ multiplex PCR; in TCRdb, only in-frame clones are kept and a portion is missing. The table has about 120,000 clones, roughly 91% seen once; the top ten hold around 5.1%. Sequenced here: peripheral blood, sampled 28 days after the second AZD1222 dose. These receptors originate from an adult who received the AZD1222 COVID-19 vaccine.

This clone was recorded once. The chain joins TRBV5-1 to TRBJ1-2; a weak D match, TRBD1 (6 bases). V was cut by 4 bases and J by 0 bases, with 19 bases left in between. The CDR3 sequence is 17 residues long. The germline V gene has CDR1 SGHRS and CDR2 YFSETQ. CDR3 sequence: CASSRNLGGGTNYGYTF. The CDR3, as DNA: TGCGCCAGCAGCAGAAACTTGGGGGGCGGCACTAACTATGGCTACACCTTC.

The V gene is TRBV6-5, the J gene TRBJ1-4; TRBD1 agrees at 7 bases. V was clipped by 10 bases and J by 4 bases; unmatched bases: 6. The V gene's germline CDR1 is MNHEY and CDR2 SVGAGI. CDR3 length: 13 amino acids. This CDR3 reads CATTDRFNEKLFF. DNA of the CDR3: TGTGCCACCACGGACAGGTTTAATGAAAAACTGTTTTTT.

This chain links TRBV15 with TRBJ1-1; unclear D gene. The CDR3 is made up of 16 amino acids. Germline V gene lookup returns CDR1 LNHNV and CDR2 YYDKDF (reference sequence). Trimming stripped 0 bases from V and 1 base from J, with 12 bases between. CDR3 region: CATSRESVGKNTEAFF. The DNA of the CDR3 is TGTGCCACCAGCAGAGAAAGTGTAGGGAAGAACACTGAAGCTTTCTTT.

J is TRBJ1-1 and V is TRBV3-1 (or the pseudogene TRBV3-2), with 9 bases lining up with TRBD1. Germline CDR1 and CDR2: LGHDT and YNNKEL (reference sequence). V trimming: 1 base; J trimming: 7 bases; junction bases outside the gene matches: 4. This CDR3 has 14 amino acids. The CDR3, as DNA: TGTGCCAGCAGCCAAGGGGACAGGGTAAGTGAAGCTTTCTTT. Amino acid sequence: CASSQGDRVSEAFF.

The V call is TRBV5-1, the J call TRBJ2-1; weak D call: TRBD1 (5 bases). The ends were cut back, 5 bases at V and 7 bases at J, with 10 bases in the middle. The CDR3 consists of 12 residues. CDR1 is SGHRS, CDR2 YFSETQ, per germline. CDR3 DNA sequence: TGCGCCAGCAGGCAGGGCAATAATGAGCAGTTCTTC. Its translation: CASRQGNNEQFF.